The clone carrying this TCR beta chain was detected a few times. The antigen remains unidentified. This record belongs to a study of response to subunit inactivated influenza vaccine. The junction had 8 bases not matched to a gene; V was cut back by 3 bases and J by 7 bases. This CDR3 is built from 15 residues. Regarding the study as a whole: Each seasonal flu vaccination may recruit only limited new T cells, authors suggested.

TCRdb reprocessed the RT-PCR reads via MiXCR and lists one record per CDR3 protein. The sample contains around 580,000 distinct CDR3 sequences, approximately 14% of which appear only once. The TCR sequence derives from a man in his fifties who received an inactivated influenza vaccine. The chain is built from TRBV12-3 or TRBV12-4 and TRBJ2-1; 8 nucleotides match TRBD2. Sequenced material: PBMCs from blood, taken approximately 12 days after vaccination. The CDR3 loop reads CASSLLAGTGNEQFF. DNA of the CDR3: TGTGCCAGCAGTTTGTTAGCGGGGACTGGAAATGAGCAGTTCTTC.